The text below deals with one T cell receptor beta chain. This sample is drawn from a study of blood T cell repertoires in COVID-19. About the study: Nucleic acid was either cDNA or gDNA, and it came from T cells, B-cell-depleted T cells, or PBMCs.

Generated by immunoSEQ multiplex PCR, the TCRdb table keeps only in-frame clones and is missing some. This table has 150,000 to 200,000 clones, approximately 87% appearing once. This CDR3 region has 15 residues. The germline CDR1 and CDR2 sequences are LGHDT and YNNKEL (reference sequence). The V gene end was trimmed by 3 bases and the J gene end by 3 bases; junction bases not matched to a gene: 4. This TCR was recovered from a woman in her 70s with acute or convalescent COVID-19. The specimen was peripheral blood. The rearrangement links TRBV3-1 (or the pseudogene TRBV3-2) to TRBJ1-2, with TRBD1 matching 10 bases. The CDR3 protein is CASSHWTGGDYGYTF. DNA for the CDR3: TGTGCCAGCAGCCATTGGACAGGGGGGGACTATGGCTACACCTTC.